This T cell receptor beta chain appears in the sequencing data of a study of blood T cell repertoires in COVID-19. The CDR3 length is 12 residues. V lost 12 bases and J 0 bases, leaving 10 bases between the germline ends. Germline V lookup: CDR1 KGHDR, CDR2 SFDVKD. TCRdb's table, derived via immunoSEQ multiplex PCR, lists solely in-frame clones and lacks some. The table has approximately 300,000 clones, more than 70% seen once. The TCR sequence derives from a woman aged 45-60 years with acute or convalescent COVID-19. Material: peripheral blood. The chain links TRBV24-1 to TRBJ1-1, with D uncertain. CDR3 in DNA: TGTGCCTCCGCCTGGCTGAACACTGAAGCTTTCTTT. This translates into CASAWLNTEAFF.